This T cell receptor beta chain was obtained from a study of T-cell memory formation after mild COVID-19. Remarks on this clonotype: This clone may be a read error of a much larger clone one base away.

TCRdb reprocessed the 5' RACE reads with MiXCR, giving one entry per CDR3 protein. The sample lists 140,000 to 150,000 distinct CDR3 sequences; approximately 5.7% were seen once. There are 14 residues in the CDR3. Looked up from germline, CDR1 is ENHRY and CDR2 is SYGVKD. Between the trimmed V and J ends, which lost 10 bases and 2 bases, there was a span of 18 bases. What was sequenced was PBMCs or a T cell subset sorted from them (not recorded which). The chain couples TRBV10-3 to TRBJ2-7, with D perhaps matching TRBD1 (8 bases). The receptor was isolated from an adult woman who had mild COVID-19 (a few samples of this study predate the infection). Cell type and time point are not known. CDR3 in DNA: TGTGCCACCAGAAAACAGGGGGGGCCCTACGAGCAGTACTTC. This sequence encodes CATRKQGGPYEQYF.